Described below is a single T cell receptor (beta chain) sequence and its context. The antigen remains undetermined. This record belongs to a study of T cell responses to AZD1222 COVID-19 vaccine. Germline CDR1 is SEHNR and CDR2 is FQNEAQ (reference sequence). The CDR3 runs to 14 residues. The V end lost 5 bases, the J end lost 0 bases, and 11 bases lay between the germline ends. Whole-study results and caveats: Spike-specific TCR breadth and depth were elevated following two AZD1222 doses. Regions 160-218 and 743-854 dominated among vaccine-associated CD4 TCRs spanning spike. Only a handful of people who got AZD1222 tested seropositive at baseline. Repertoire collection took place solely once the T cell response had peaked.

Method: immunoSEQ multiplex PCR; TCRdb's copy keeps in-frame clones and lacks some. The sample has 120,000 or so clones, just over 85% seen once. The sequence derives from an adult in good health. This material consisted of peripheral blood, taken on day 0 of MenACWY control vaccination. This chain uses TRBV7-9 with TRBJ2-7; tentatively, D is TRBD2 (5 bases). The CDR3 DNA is TGTGCCAGCAGCCGTAGCGTCAGCTCCTACGAGCAGTACTTC. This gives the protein CASSRSVSSYEQYF.